This T cell receptor beta chain was sequenced for a study of blood T cell repertoires in COVID-19. This clone was seen once. Germline-derived CDR1 and CDR2 are SGHAT and FQNNGV. The V end was cut by 1 base, the J end by 3 bases, with 4 bases between. The CDR3 totals 13 residues. TCRdb's table, derived via immunoSEQ multiplex PCR, lists solely in-frame clones and lacks some. The sample holds 200,000 to 300,000 clones, over 80% seen once. Input material: peripheral blood. J is TRBJ2-1 and V is TRBV11-2; D unresolved. This receptor was taken from a woman aged 35 to 49 who had recovered from COVID-19. The CDR3 reads CASSLGSYNEQFF. DNA for the CDR3: TGTGCCAGCAGCTTAGGCAGCTACAATGAGCAGTTCTTC.